A selection of T cell receptor beta chains follows, all from one sample in a study of T-cell reconstitution after alpha-beta-depleted transplantation in children. One entry per CDR3 protein, called by TCRdb with MiXCR from the PCR reads. The data contain hundreds of thousands of distinct CDR3 sequences, 20% to 25% of them singletons. Sequencing was performed on PBMCs, mostly from graft donor cells, taken 360 days after TCRalphabeta/CD19-depleted stem cell transplant. All receptors derive from a boy under two years old who had a stem cell transplant for acute myeloid leukemia, so the T cells may come from the graft donor. Both conserved end residues are part of each CDR3. A D gene is named only where the DNA matches it firmly. A clone size is listed for some rows: how often the clone was seen (once, few, many), or a class if it is expanded.

j_call d_call clone_size v_call cdr3_aa cdr3_nt
TRBJ2-1 TRBD1 few TRBV13 CASRQGADNEQFF TGTGCCAGCAGACAGGGGGCGGACAATGAGCAGTTCTTC
TRBJ2-1 NA NA TRBV5-1 CASSFETSYNEQFF TGCGCCAGCAGCTTCGAAACATCCTACAATGAGCAGTTCTTC
TRBJ2-7 NA many TRBV10-3 CAISEGVRDEQYF TGTGCCATCAGTGAGGGGGTGCGCGACGAGCAGTACTTC
TRBJ2-1 TRBD2 many TRBV20-1 CSASPWTSGGPYNEQFF TGCAGTGCTAGCCCCTGGACTAGCGGGGGGCCATACAATGAGCAGTTCTTC
TRBJ1-2 NA few TRBV27 CASIREANYGYTF TGTGCCAGCATTCGGGAAGCTAACTATGGCTACACCTTC
TRBJ1-5 NA many TRBV21-1 CASSLTTDPKNSNQPQHF TGTGCCAGCAGCCTAACGACAGACCCGAAGAATAGCAATCAGCCCCAGCATTTT
TRBJ1-5 NA many TRBV4-1 CASSQEDGQLQHF TGCGCCAGCAGCCAAGAGGACGGACAGCTCCAGCATTTT
TRBJ2-3 TRBD2 many TRBV9 CASSFLPGLSTDTQYF TGTGCCAGCAGCTTCCTCCCGGGACTAAGCACAGATACGCAGTATTTT
TRBJ2-1 NA few TRBV12-3/TRBV12-4 CASSSPTLRAAPGEQFF TGTGCCAGCAGTTCGCCCACCCTACGGGCGGCCCCCGGTGAGCAGTTCTTC
TRBJ1-1 NA NA TRBV7-9 CASSPTGGARGAFF TGTGCCAGCAGCCCTACCGGGGGGGCGCGTGGAGCTTTCTTT
TRBJ2-5 NA many TRBV12-3/TRBV12-4 CASRWDGQETQYF TGTGCCAGCAGGTGGGACGGACAAGAGACCCAGTACTTC
TRBJ2-2 TRBD1 many TRBV9 CASSAGQGFNTGELFF TGTGCCAGCAGCGCGGGACAGGGCTTCAACACCGGGGAGCTGTTTTTT
TRBJ2-7 NA many TRBV24-1 CATSAGWEQYF TGTGCCACCAGTGCGGGCTGGGAGCAGTACTTC
TRBJ2-5 TRBD2 many TRBV20-1 CSAQAGGPETQYF TGCAGTGCCCAAGCGGGGGGGCCGGAGACCCAGTACTTC
TRBJ1-1 NA NA TRBV10-3 CAISAGAEAFF TGTGCCATCAGTGCAGGGGCTGAAGCTTTCTTT
TRBJ2-2 NA NA TRBV5-1 CASSLTSYGELFF TGCGCCAGCAGCTTGACTAGTTACGGGGAGCTGTTTTTT
TRBJ2-1 NA NA TRBV27 CASSLSLVYNEQFF TGTGCCAGCAGTTTATCATTGGTATACAATGAGCAGTTCTTC
TRBJ2-1 NA few TRBV20-1 CSASVRGNEQFF TGCAGTGCTAGCGTAAGGGGCAATGAGCAGTTCTTC
TRBJ2-1 TRBD1 NA TRBV6-6 CASRGTGDNEQFF TGTGCCAGCAGGGGGACAGGAGACAATGAGCAGTTCTTC
TRBJ1-2 TRBD1 many TRBV20-1 CSASSTGGTNGYTF TGCAGTGCTTCCTCGACAGGGGGGACCAATGGCTACACCTTC
TRBJ1-4 NA many TRBV4-1 CASSQDAKGSGLRTLLF TGCGCCAGCAGCCAAGATGCAAAGGGGTCGGGACTTCGGACCCTTCTTTTT
TRBJ1-3 NA NA TRBV5-6 CASSLAEGTIYF TGTGCCAGCAGCTTGGCCGAAGGCACCATATATTTT
TRBJ1-2 NA NA TRBV5-4 CASSLERGANYGYTF TGTGCCAGCAGCTTGGAACGAGGGGCTAACTATGGCTACACCTTC
TRBJ2-1 NA NA TRBV24-1 CATSRAAGLNEQFF TGTGCCACCAGCCGTGCGGCAGGCCTTAATGAGCAGTTCTTC
TRBJ1-1 NA NA TRBV7-9 CASTDQGTAFF TGTGCCAGCACGGATCAGGGAACGGCTTTCTTT
TRBJ1-2 NA NA TRBV12-3/TRBV12-4 CASTRYLPLFNYGYTF TGTGCCAGCACCCGGTACCTTCCTCTTTTTAACTATGGCTACACCTTC
TRBJ1-1 TRBD1 few TRBV7-2 CASSDYRGTEAFF TGTGCCAGCAGCGATTACAGGGGAACTGAAGCTTTCTTT
TRBJ2-3 TRBD1 NA TRBV5-5 CASSLAGQGAADTQYF TGTGCCAGCAGCTTGGCGGGACAGGGGGCCGCAGATACGCAGTATTTT
TRBJ2-1 TRBD2 many TRBV29-1 CSVDRSGGNEQFF TGCAGCGTTGACCGTAGCGGGGGAAATGAGCAGTTCTTC
TRBJ2-2 NA NA TRBV4-3 CASSQDYPKELFF TGCGCCAGCAGCCAAGATTATCCCAAGGAGCTGTTTTTT
TRBJ2-2 NA few TRBV19 CASKLQGNTGELFF TGTGCCAGCAAACTACAGGGGAACACCGGGGAGCTGTTTTTT
TRBJ1-4 NA many TRBV4-3 CASSQDLATGFNEKLFF TGCGCCAGCAGCCAAGATTTGGCAACGGGTTTCAATGAAAAACTGTTTTTT
TRBJ2-5 NA NA TRBV2 CASSEAWAQGTQYF TGTGCCAGCAGTGAAGCCTGGGCCCAGGGGACCCAGTACTTC